Shown below are 10 T cell receptor beta chains from a single sample sequenced in a study of OX40 agonist ivuxolimab in advanced cancers. Measured with immunoSEQ multiplex PCR; TCRdb has only the in-frame clones, and not every one. The sample has more than 70,000 clones, around 92% seen once; the top ten hold approximately 11%. Sequenced material: CD4+ or CD8+ T cells sorted from blood, taken in a trial of the OX40 agonist ivuxolimab. Every receptor here comes from an adult with an advanced solid tumor such as melanoma, head and neck, liver or kidney cancer.

The rearrangement uses TRBV28 and TRBJ1-2; D remains ambiguous. Germline V gene lookup returns CDR1 MDHEN and CDR2 SYDVKM. The CDR3 length is 13 residues. The V gene lost 1 base and the J gene lost 6 bases, with 9 bases spanning the gap. CDR3 sequence: CASSLSSGNGYTF. The CDR3 nucleotides are TGTGCCAGCAGTTTATCCTCGGGAAATGGCTACACCTTC.

This clone was observed a single time. The chain is built from TRBV5-1 and TRBJ2-7; tentative D call: TRBD2 (5 bases). The CDR3 runs 14 residues. Germline V gene lookup returns CDR1 SGHRS and CDR2 YFSETQ. V was pared by 6 bases and J by 5 bases, with 18 bases between. As DNA, the CDR3 is TGCGCCAGCACCCGACTAACCAAAGAGGACGAGCAGTACTTC. Its translation: CASTRLTKEDEQYF.

The V gene is TRBV5-5, the J gene TRBJ1-6, with D hard to call. V lost 0 bases and J 7 bases, leaving 8 bases between the germline ends. CDR1 is SGHKS, CDR2 YYEKEE, per germline (reference sequence). The CDR3 loop spans 14 amino acids. CDR3 amino acids: CASSLASRNSPLHF. The CDR3 DNA reads as TGTGCCAGCAGCTTGGCGAGTAGGAATTCACCCCTCCACTTT.

The chain uses TRBV6-5 and TRBJ2-7; possibly TRBD1 or TRBD2 for D (5 bases each). V was clipped by 3 bases and J by 5 bases, with 20 bases between them. The CDR3 spans 16 residues. The germline V gene has CDR1 MNHEY and CDR2 SVGAGI. The CDR3 reads CASSYGAGTPPDEQYF. CDR3 in DNA: TGTGCCAGCAGTTATGGCGCAGGGACCCCCCCTGACGAGCAGTACTTC.

V and J are TRBV5-1 and TRBJ2-3; D tentatively fits TRBD1 or TRBD2 (5 bases each). This CDR3 contains 15 residues. Trimming pared 3 bases from V and 2 bases from J, leaving 13 bases between. Germline CDR1 and CDR2: SGHRS and YFSETQ. The CDR3, as DNA: TGCGCCAGCAGCTCGTGGGACGACGACACAGATACGCAGTATTTT. As protein: CASSSWDDDTDTQYF.

J is TRBJ1-5 and V is TRBV4-1, with no clear D. Germline V lookup: CDR1 MGHRA, CDR2 YSYEKL. CDR3 length: 15 amino acids. V dropped 0 bases and J dropped 6 bases, with 12 bases sitting between them. As DNA, the CDR3 is TGCGCCAGCAGCCAAGATCAGGTACCGGGTCAGCCCCAGCATTTT. Its translation: CASSQDQVPGQPQHF.

The chain carries TRBV19 and TRBJ1-2, with D perhaps matching TRBD1 (5 bases). V lost 3 bases to trimming and J lost 3 bases, with 14 bases between them. Germline CDR1 LNHDA, CDR2 SQIVND (reference sequence). This CDR3 contains 15 residues. Here the CDR3 reads CASSISQGTHYGYTF. DNA for the CDR3: TGTGCCAGTAGTATCTCCCAGGGAACACACTATGGCTACACCTTC.

The V call is TRBV5-1, the J call TRBJ1-6; D ambiguous. From germline, CDR1 is SGHRS and CDR2 YFSETQ. The CDR3 runs 14 residues. Trimming cost V 1 base and J 9 bases, with 11 bases left between them. CDR3 bases: TGCGCCAGCAGCTTGCGGGGTGACCCTTCACCCCTCCACTTT. Protein product: CASSLRGDPSPLHF.

V usage is TRBV10-3 and J usage is TRBJ2-6, with TRBD2 matching over 10 bases. The V gene end was trimmed by 5 bases and the J gene end by 2 bases; junction bases not matched to a gene: 3. Germline CDR1 is ENHRY and CDR2 is SYGVKD. The CDR3 runs 16 residues. In nucleotides, the CDR3 is TGTGCCATCAGTTCTAGCGGGGGAACTGGGGCCAACGTCCTGACTTTC. Protein: CAISSSGGTGANVLTF.

This clone was counted between two and nine times. V gene TRBV10-3 combines with J gene TRBJ1-3; D perhaps matches TRBD1 (5 bases). The CDR3 has 13 amino acids. CDR1 and CDR2 from the germline V gene are ENHRY and SYGVKD. Trimming cost V 10 bases and J 2 bases, with 12 bases left between them. Written as DNA, the CDR3 is TGTGCCACTCAGGGAAATGCTGGAAACACCATATATTTT. Its protein is CATQGNAGNTIYF.